The text below deals with one T cell receptor (beta chain). The clone's antigen remains unknown. The sample holds no much larger clone one base away, and base qualities are not on file. The receptor library was made with 5' RACE. Instrument used: Illumina HiSeq 2500. A second PCR of about 6 to 12 cycles was run with a J-beta primer mix and a sample-barcoded 5' primer. A template-switch 5' adaptor carrying 12 random nucleotides introduced a unique molecular identifier onto each TCR beta cDNA molecule. Each sample yielded at least 3 million CDR3-containing paired-end reads. All of the RNA was converted into first-strand cDNA using the Mint cDNA synthesis kit, with a TRBC-specific oligonucleotide serving as the primer. Following uracil-DNA glycosylase treatment, all cDNA underwent a first 18-cycle PCR with the universal primers M1SS and BC2_uni_R. The paper's processing steps were these. Normalization of each sample was performed by random selection of 1 million high-quality reads, each carrying a distinct molecular identifier. Instead of being binned into consensus sequences, reads with shared molecular identifiers were discarded. MiTCR, with a Q25 quality threshold and the strictest error-elimination algorithm, was used for CDR3 identification, clonotype clustering and error correction. Lower-bound total TCR beta diversity was estimated with a nonparametric unseen species model using Euler transformation. The public reads were reprocessed in TCRdb via fastp at Q25 and MiXCR, keeping in-frame beta chains. Each entry is one CDR3 protein sequence, shown with its most common DNA and genes. Clone size and V and J calls follow TCRdb, not the original study. A total of some 760,000 distinct CDR3 sequences appear in this sample, approximately 25% of them only once. Approximately 4% of the sample is taken by the ten largest.

Donors were 40 or so systemically healthy Caucasian individuals from Russia aged about 6 to 100 years. Approximately 9.3 milliliters of peripheral blood were collected from each donor into EDTA-treated Vacutainer tubes. PBMCs were isolated by Ficoll-Paque density-gradient centrifugation, with at least 6 million obtained per sample. Trizol reagent was used to extract total RNA from PBMCs, with at least 5.5 micrograms per sample. The percentages of naive CD45RAhigh/CD27high T cells were determined by flow cytometry on a PBMC aliquot from every donor. The germline V end is reduced by 2 bases and the J end by 6 bases; junction bases left unmatched: 3. The CDR3, from cysteine to phenylalanine, totals 14 residues. Left in the record is the CDR3 DNA by itself, 42 bases read in frame from the first base. The sample comes from a study of blood T cells in healthy people across ages (dated by TCRdb to about 2015). Regarding the study in general: Template switching captured roughly one uniquely barcoded TCR beta cDNA molecule per two T cells in model experiments. For two donors (one aged 18 to 30 and one aged 80 or older), the study analyzed two additional independent replicas of 1 million unique cDNA reads from the same blood draw. Using deep sequencing normalized with unique cDNA molecular identifiers, the study measured how TCR beta repertoire diversity changes with age. Donors were grouped into four age groups: young (average about 15 years), middle-aged (under 40), aged (around 60) and long-lived (82). General study outcomes and caveats: Because donor CMV infection status was unknown, age-related changes in expanded clonotypes were potentially confounded. Bulk unsorted PBMC profiling prevented conclusive comparison of naive and antigen-experienced compartments. Estimates of total diversity based on one million sequenced T cells were regarded as lower bounds and as underestimates. Observed TCR beta diversity per million T cells fell roughly linearly with age, and a significant reduction was already apparent by age approximately 41. Observed TCR beta diversity correlated strongly with the percentage of naive T cells measured by flow cytometry. The long-lived group showed more naive CD4+ T cells, fewer expanded clones and increased TCR diversity than the aged group, suggesting age selection.

These same records also appear under a second study, on T cells of mothers and their children. That second report states: Nine systemically healthy Caucasian individuals served as donors, namely three mothers together with their six children. cDNA synthesis used all of the extracted RNA, with around 1.5 ug of RNA in each 15 ul reaction. Sample barcodes and 2-4 random nucleotides were added via the M1S primer in the second PCR. Over 8.5 million TCR beta CDR3 reads came from each mother, compared with around 3 million reads from each child. TCR recombination output is similarly shaped by thymic selection in related and unrelated pairs, with a minor effect exerted by inherited differences. Normalized repertoire overlap was always slightly but never significantly higher in related than unrelated mother-child pairs. No persistent microchimeric T cell clones were found, with a detection sensitivity of 80 to 100 clones per million clonotypes. To look for features that set related mother-child pairs apart from unrelated individuals, the researchers ran deep NGS to compare the TCR beta repertoires of mothers and children. On average, the children were about 10 +/- 4 years old, while the mothers were 40 +/- 4 years old. After adapters were ligated using NEBNext reagents, the libraries underwent 100+100 nt paired-end sequencing on an Illumina HiSeq 2000. Mother and child libraries were prepared a month apart and sequenced in separate runs to prevent cross-contamination. For each donor, somewhere between roughly 450,000 and 2,000,000 distinct TCR beta clonotypes were identified. Naive TCR beta clonotypes were estimated from low-frequency clonotypes matched to each donor's FACS-determined naive share, without sorting.

The specimen sequenced was blood. Recombination linked TRBV12-3 or TRBV12-4 to TRBJ1-4, with TRBD1 matching 7 junction bases. This TCR was recovered from a boy between 10 and 17 years old in good health. The encoded CDR3 is CASSLSQGYEKLFF. The base sequence is TGTGCCAGCAGTTTATCACAGGGGTATGAAAAACTGTTTTTT.